A single sample is the source of the 18 T cell receptor beta chains below, sequenced in a study of T cell responses to AZD1222 COVID-19 vaccine. Generated by immunoSEQ multiplex PCR, the TCRdb table keeps only in-frame clones and is missing some. The table lists around 78,000 clones, roughly 90% of them singletons. The sample consisted of peripheral blood, taken on day 0 of AZD1222 vaccination. The receptors were gathered from an adult in good health.

The V gene is TRBV7-6, the J gene TRBJ2-7; D possibly corresponds to TRBD1 (6 bases). The CDR3 is 17 amino acids. CDR1 SGHVS and CDR2 FNYEAQ come from the germline V gene. V dropped 5 bases and J dropped 3 bases, with 23 bases sitting between them. This CDR3 reads CASSPSSLGAFFYEQYF. The CDR3 DNA is TGTGCCAGCAGCCCCTCGTCGTTGGGGGCGTTCTTCTACGAGCAGTACTTC.

The V and J genes are TRBV10-3 and TRBJ2-1, with D maybe TRBD1 (6 bases). Trimming pared 5 bases from V and 1 base from J, leaving 9 bases between. The CDR3 totals 14 residues. Per the germline V gene, CDR1 is ENHRY and CDR2 is SYGVKD. The CDR3 coding sequence is TGTGCCATCAGTCCAACAGGGTCCTACAATGAGCAGTTCTTC. Its protein product is CAISPTGSYNEQFF.

V and J are TRBV5-4 and TRBJ2-7, with D possibly being TRBD1 (6 bases). The CDR3 totals 17 residues. V was cut by 4 bases and J by 0 bases, with 20 bases left in between. The germline gives CDR1 SGHNT, CDR2 YYREEE (reference sequence). CDR3 in amino acids: CASSPFSGAQSSYEQYF. CDR3 bases: TGTGCCAGCAGCCCTTTTTCAGGGGCCCAAAGCTCCTACGAGCAGTACTTC.

The chain couples TRBV5-1 to TRBJ2-7; possible D gene TRBD1, 6 bases. This CDR3 is built from 12 residues. The germline V gene has CDR1 SGHRS and CDR2 YFSETQ. V was clipped by 4 bases and J by 6 bases, with 11 bases between them. The CDR3 region is CASSGDRPEQYF. The CDR3 DNA reads as TGCGCCAGCAGCGGAGACAGGCCCGAGCAGTACTTC. The complete variable domain, with remaining parts taken from reference TRBV5-1 and TRBJ2-7, reads KAGVTQTPRYLIKTRGQQVTLSCSPISGHRSVSWYQQTPGQGLQFLFEYFSETQRNKGNFPGRFSGRQFSNSRSEMNVSTLELGDSALYLCASSGDRPEQYFGPGTRLTVT.

This clone has only a few counts. The J gene is TRBJ1-5, the V gene TRBV2; D remains unclear. Germline CDR1 and CDR2: SNHLY and FYNNEI. CDR3 length: 12 residues. With 4 bases removed from V and 11 bases from J, the gap between germline ends came to 12 bases. The CDR3 bases are TGTGCCAGCAGTGTTGAGCACGCCGCCCAGCATTTT. It is translated as CASSVEHAAQHF.

The chain combines TRBV7-2 with TRBJ2-1; D call uncertain. The V gene lost 5 bases and the J gene lost 9 bases, with 14 bases spanning the gap. Germline V lookup: CDR1 SGHTA, CDR2 FQGNSA. This CDR3 is 13 amino acids long. The CDR3 DNA is TGTGCCAGCAGCGGGGATTTTAGCAGTGAGCAGTTCTTC. Protein sequence: CASSGDFSSEQFF.

This sequence joins TRBV7-6 and TRBJ2-3, with 13 bases fitting TRBD2. This CDR3 is 15 amino acids long. Germline CDR1 is SGHVS and CDR2 is FNYEAQ. V lost 5 bases to trimming and J lost 5 bases; unmatched junction nucleotides: 4. CDR3: CASSPRLAGGDTQYF. In DNA form, the CDR3 reads TGTGCCAGCAGCCCGCGACTAGCGGGAGGAGATACGCAGTATTTT.

The chain is built from TRBV18 and TRBJ1-5, with a tentative D call TRBD1 (6 bases). Trimming took 8 bases from V and 0 from J, leaving 14 bases between them. CDR1 is KGHSH and CDR2 is LQKENI in the germline V gene. This CDR3 is 15 amino acids long. Here the CDR3 DNA reads TGTGCCAGCCCGAGGGGGGTCCATAGCAATCAGCCCCAGCATTTT. Its protein is CASPRGVHSNQPQHF.

The V call is TRBV24-1, the J call TRBJ1-2; 7 positions agree with TRBD1. The CDR3 totals 15 residues. CDR1 KGHDR and CDR2 SFDVKD come from the germline V gene. V was clipped by 4 bases and J by 4 bases; unmatched bases: 8. DNA of the CDR3: TGTGCCACCAGTGACCCTAGACAGGGACCCTATGGCTACACCTTC. Amino acid sequence: CATSDPRQGPYGYTF.

V usage is TRBV7-3 and J usage is TRBJ1-1; no firm D call. CDR3 length: 13 amino acids. Trimming removed 4 bases from V and 1 base from J, with 7 bases in between. CDR1 SGHTA and CDR2 FQGTGA come from the germline V gene. The CDR3: CASSSRQNTEAFF. CDR3 coding DNA: TGTGCCAGCAGCTCACGACAGAACACTGAAGCTTTCTTT.

This clone has more than one count but fewer than ten. The V gene is TRBV19, the J gene TRBJ1-3, with D unresolved. Germline values: CDR1 LNHDA, CDR2 SQIVND (reference sequence). The CDR3 runs 16 residues. V was trimmed by 4 bases and J by 0 bases, leaving 13 bases between them. CDR3 DNA sequence: TGTGCCAGTAGTACGCGCATCCTGAGCTCTGGAAACACCATATATTTT. The encoded protein is CASSTRILSSGNTIYF.

A single count supports this clone. The chain employs TRBV4-1 and TRBJ2-2; unclear D gene. Trimming pared 3 bases from V and 4 bases from J, leaving 18 bases between. CDR1 and CDR2 from the germline V gene are MGHRA and YSYEKL. This CDR3 comprises 17 residues. In nucleotides, the CDR3 is TGCGCCAGCAGCCAGGGCCGTAAGAGCTGGGGCACCGGGGAGCTGTTTTTT. Translating gives CASSQGRKSWGTGELFF.

In this sample, this clone turned up a few times. CDR3 sequence reads: CASRGTGGSTEAFF. CDR3 DNA sequence: TGTGCCAGCAGGGGAACAGGTGGTAGCACTGAAGCTTTCTTT. The rearrangement joins TRBV2 to TRBJ1-1, with D possibly matching TRBD1 (5 bases). CDR3 size: 14 residues. Germline V gene sequence: CDR1 SNHLY, CDR2 FYNNEI. The ends were cut back, 6 bases at V and 4 bases at J, with 15 bases in the middle. Supplemented by reference TRBV2 and TRBJ1-1, the full variable domain reads EPEVTQTPSHQVTQMGQEVILRCVPISNHLYFYWYRQILGQKVEFLVSFYNNEISEKSEIFDDQFSVERPDGSNFTLKIRSTKLEDSAMYFCASRGTGGSTEAFFGQGTRLTVV.

The rearrangement uses TRBV7-9 and TRBJ1-2; D unresolved. Trimming shortened V by 1 base and J by 3 bases, and 6 bases separated the two germline ends. Germline values: CDR1 SEHNR, CDR2 FQNEAQ (reference sequence). The CDR3 consists of 13 residues. In nucleotides, the CDR3 is TGTGCCAGCAGCTTAGGGTTGGACTATGGCTACACCTTC. Translated: CASSLGLDYGYTF.

The chain joins TRBV27 to TRBJ1-6; tentative D call: TRBD1 (6 bases). The ends were cut back, 5 bases at V and 3 bases at J, with 17 bases in the middle. Germline assignment: CDR1 MNHEY and CDR2 SMNVEV (reference sequence). The CDR3 extends over 17 amino acids. CDR3 amino acids: CASSLYGQTIYNSPLHF. CDR3 nucleotide sequence: TGTGCCAGCAGTCTCTACGGACAGACTATCTATAATTCACCCCTCCACTTT.

The sample holds one count of this clone. The chain has TRBV5-4 and TRBJ2-5; no definite D call. V lost 0 bases, J lost 1 base, and 1 base lay in between. The CDR3 has 12 amino acids. The V gene's germline CDR1 is SGHNT and CDR2 YYREEE (reference sequence). The CDR3 bases are TGTGCCAGCAGCTTGGCCCAAGAGACCCAGTACTTC. Protein: CASSLAQETQYF.

This clone was picked up a small number of times. The chain uses TRBV10-3 and TRBJ1-5; D gene unclear. Trimming cost V 3 bases and J 5 bases, with 8 bases left between them. This CDR3 has 13 amino acids. From germline, CDR1 is ENHRY and CDR2 SYGVKD. DNA of the CDR3: TGTGCCATCAGTGAAGGGTACGATCAGCCCCAGCATTTT. Protein: CAISEGYDQPQHF.

This chain uses TRBV7-3 with TRBJ1-3; D is ambiguous. This CDR3 has 15 residues. Deletions cut 2 bases from V and 3 bases from J, with 11 bases between. CDR1 and CDR2 from the germline V gene are SGHTA and FQGTGA. The CDR3 coding sequence is TGTGCCAGCAGCTTATCCGGCGGGTTTGGAAACACCATATATTTT. This sequence encodes CASSLSGGFGNTIYF.